This T cell receptor beta chain was profiled in a study of cytomegalovirus exposure and HLA in healthy donors. Study-wide points: Most TCRs appeared rarely, but some public TCRs recurred in many donors.

Here immunoSEQ multiplex PCR was the method, and the copy in TCRdb shows in-frame clones only, minus some. This sample has 60,000 to 75,000 clones; approximately 95% occur once, and the top ten carry 6% to 8.5%. With regard to this clone: Its antigen is undetermined.

Germline assignment: CDR1 SGHAT and CDR2 FQDESV (reference sequence). V lost 2 bases and J 2 bases, leaving 9 bases between the germline ends. This CDR3 is built from 14 residues. The specimen was PBMCs. The TCR sequence derives from a woman aged 18-30 years in good health and CMV-seropositive. The chain uses TRBV11-1 and TRBJ2-5, with a weak D call TRBD1 (7 bases). CDR3 in amino acids: CASSLQGGQETQYF. DNA of the CDR3: TGTGCCAGCAGCTTACAGGGGGGACAAGAGACCCAGTACTTC.